This T cell receptor beta chain was sequenced in a study of patients and donors after allogeneic stem cell transplantation. This clonotype was seen a few times. J gave up 5 bases and V 5 bases, and 15 bases lay outside the gene matches. The germline V gene encodes CDR1 MNHEY and CDR2 SVGEGT. This CDR3 is built from 17 residues. TCRdb itself ran the RT-PCR reads through MiXCR, one entry per CDR3 protein. The sample lists about 74,000 distinct CDR3 sequences, around a quarter occurring once. The chain combines TRBV6-2 or TRBV6-3 with TRBJ2-1; 7 bases line up with TRBD2. The sequenced sample was blood, either unsorted or a sorted T cell fraction (not recorded which). The receptor was isolated from a human donor who was either an allogeneic HSCT recipient or a stem cell or donor lymphocyte infusion donor (not recorded which). It is not recorded whose cells these are; they may come from a transplant donor. The CDR3 DNA reads as TGTGCCAGCAGTCCCCCCCTCGGACTAGGAGTGCACAATGAGCAGTTCTTC. Its protein product is CASSPPLGLGVHNEQFF.